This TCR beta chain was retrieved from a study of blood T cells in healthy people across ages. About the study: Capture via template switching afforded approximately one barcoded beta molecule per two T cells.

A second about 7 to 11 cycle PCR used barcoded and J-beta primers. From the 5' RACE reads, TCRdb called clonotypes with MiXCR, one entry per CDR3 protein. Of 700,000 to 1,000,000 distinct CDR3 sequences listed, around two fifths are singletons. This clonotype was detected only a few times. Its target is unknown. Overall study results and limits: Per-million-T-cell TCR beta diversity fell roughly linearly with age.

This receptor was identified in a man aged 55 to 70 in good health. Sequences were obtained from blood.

CDR3 loop: CASTSEIHRDEQYF. The CDR3 nucleotides are TGTGCCAGCACCTCCGAGATCCACAGGGATGAGCAGTACTTC. The J gene is TRBJ2-7, the V gene TRBV13; possible D gene TRBD1, 6 bases. V dropped 7 bases and J dropped 7 bases, with 20 bases sitting between them. Germline CDR1 is PRHDT and CDR2 is FYEKMQ (reference sequence). The CDR3 covers 14 residues.